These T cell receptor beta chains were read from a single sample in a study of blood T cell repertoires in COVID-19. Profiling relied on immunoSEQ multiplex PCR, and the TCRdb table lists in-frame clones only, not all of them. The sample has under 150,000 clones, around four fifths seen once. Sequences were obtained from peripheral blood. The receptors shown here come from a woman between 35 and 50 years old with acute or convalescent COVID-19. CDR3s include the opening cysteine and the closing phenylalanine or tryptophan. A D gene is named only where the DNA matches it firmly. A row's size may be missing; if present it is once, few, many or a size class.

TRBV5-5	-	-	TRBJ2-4	TGTGCCAGCAGCTTGCGGGAACGATACATTCAGTACTTC	CASSLRERYIQYF
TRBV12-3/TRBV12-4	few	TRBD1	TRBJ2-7	TGTGCCAGCAGGGGACAGGCGGTGCACGAGCAGTACTTC	CASRGQAVHEQYF
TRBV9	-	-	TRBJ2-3	TGTGCCAGCAGCGGGGGAGTGGTGGATACGCAGTATTTT	CASSGGVVDTQYF
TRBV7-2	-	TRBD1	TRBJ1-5	TGTGCCAGCAGCTTAGGACAGGGCAGCCAGCCCCAGCATTTT	CASSLGQGSQPQHF
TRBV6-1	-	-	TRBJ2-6	TGTGCCAGCAGTGAAGCGAGGTTAACGGGAAGGGAAGGGGCCAACGTCCTGACTTTC	CASSEARLTGREGANVLTF
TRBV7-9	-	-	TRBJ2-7	TGTGCCAGCAGCACAAACTATAGTACCTCGAGGGAGCTATGGACTCGCGAGCAGTACTTC	CASSTNYSTSRELWTREQYF
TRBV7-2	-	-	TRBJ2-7	TGTGCCAGCAGCTTAGGTGTCCTCTCCTACGAGCAGTACTTC	CASSLGVLSYEQYF
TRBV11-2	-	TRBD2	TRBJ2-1	TGTGCCAGCAGCTTAGTGTCTTTAGCGGGGGTATACAATGAGCAGTTCTTC	CASSLVSLAGVYNEQFF
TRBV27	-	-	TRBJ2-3	TGTGCCAGTTCAGGGTCTAGCACAGATACGCAGTATTTT	CASSGSSTDTQYF
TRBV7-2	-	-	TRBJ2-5	TGTGCCAGCAGCCCACCAGGGGAAGAGACCCAGTACTTC	CASSPPGEETQYF
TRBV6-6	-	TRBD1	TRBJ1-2	TGTGCCAGCGTCCCTGCGGATCGACAGGGATCCTATGGCTACACCTTC	CASVPADRQGSYGYTF
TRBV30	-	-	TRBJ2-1	TGTGCCTGGAATAGGGGGACCTACAATGAGCAGTTCTTC	CAWNRGTYNEQFF
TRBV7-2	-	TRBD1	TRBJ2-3	TGTGCCAGCAGAGGACAGGGGAGCACAGATACGCAGTATTTT	CASRGQGSTDTQYF
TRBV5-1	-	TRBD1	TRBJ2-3	TGCGCCAGCAGCTCCACCGGGACAGTCACAGATACGCAGTATTTT	CASSSTGTVTDTQYF
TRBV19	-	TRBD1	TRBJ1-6	TGTGCCAGTAGCCGGGACAGGGACCTCTATAATTCACCCCTCCACTTT	CASSRDRDLYNSPLHF
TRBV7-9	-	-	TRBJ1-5	TGTGCCAGCAGCTTAGTATCGGGGGGCGGCAATCAGCCCCAGCATTTT	CASSLVSGGGNQPQHF
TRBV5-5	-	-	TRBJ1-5	TGTGCCAGCAGCCGCACCGGTTTCGGGCAGCCCCAGCATTTT	CASSRTGFGQPQHF
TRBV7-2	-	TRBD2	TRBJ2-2	TGTGCCAGCAGCACCCGAGGGCTAGCGGGGGCCGGGGAGCTGTTTTTT	CASSTRGLAGAGELFF
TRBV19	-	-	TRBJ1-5	TGTGCCAGTAGTATTAGCAGGGGACCCCAGCATTTT	CASSISRGPQHF
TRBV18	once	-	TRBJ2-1	TGTGCCAGCTCACCGAATAGCGATGAGCAGTTCTTC	CASSPNSDEQFF
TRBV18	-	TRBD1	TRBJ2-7	TGTGCCAGCTCAGGGGGGACAGGGCCGAGCTCCTACGAGCAGTACTTC	CASSGGTGPSSYEQYF
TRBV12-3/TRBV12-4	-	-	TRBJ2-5	TGTGCCAGCGGGAGGTTCCAAGAGACCCAGTACTTC	CASGRFQETQYF
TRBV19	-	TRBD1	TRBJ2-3	TGTGCCAGTAGCCCCAGGGACAGGTACGAATGGACGCAGTATTTT	CASSPRDRYEWTQYF
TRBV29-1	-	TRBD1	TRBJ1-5	TGCAGCGTTAGAGGACAGGGGGGCGATCAGCCCCAGCATTTT	CSVRGQGGDQPQHF
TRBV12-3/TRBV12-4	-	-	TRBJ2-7	TGTGCCAGCAGCGTTCACGGCTACGAGCAGTACTTC	CASSVHGYEQYF
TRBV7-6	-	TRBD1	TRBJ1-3	TGTGCCAGCAGCTTAGTTGGGGACAGCTCTGGAAACACCATATATTTT	CASSLVGDSSGNTIYF
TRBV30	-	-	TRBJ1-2	TGTGCCTGGAGTGTACAGGAAATGAAAGGCTACACCTTC	CAWSVQEMKGYTF
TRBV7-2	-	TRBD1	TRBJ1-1	TGTGCCAGCAGCCGTACAGGGGCAGCGGGCACTGAAGCTTTCTTT	CASSRTGAAGTEAFF
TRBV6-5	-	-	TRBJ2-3	TGTGCCAGCAGGACAACCACAGATACGCAGTATTTT	CASRTTTDTQYF
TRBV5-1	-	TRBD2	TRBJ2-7	TGCGCCAGCAGCACAGCGGGGGGGCTCTACGAGCAGTACTTC	CASSTAGGLYEQYF
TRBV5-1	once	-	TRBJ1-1	TGCGCCAGCAGTGCTTTAGGTCGGGGGGCGAACACTGAAGCTTTCTTT	CASSALGRGANTEAFF
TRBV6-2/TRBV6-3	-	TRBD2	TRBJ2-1	TGTGCCAGCAGTTTCCCGAGCGGGGGGTACAATGAGCAGTTCTTC	CASSFPSGGYNEQFF
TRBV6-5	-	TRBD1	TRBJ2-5	TGTGCCAGCAGGAGGACAGGGGGAGAGACCCAGTACTTC	CASRRTGGETQYF
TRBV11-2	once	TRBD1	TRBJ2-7	TGTGCCAGCAGCTTAGGGGGACAGGGCTACGAGCAGTACTTC	CASSLGGQGYEQYF
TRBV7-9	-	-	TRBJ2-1	TGTGCCAGCAGCTTAGATGTGGCAGCAAGCGATGAGCAGTTCTTC	CASSLDVAASDEQFF
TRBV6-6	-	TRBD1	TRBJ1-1	TGTGCCAGCAGTTACTCGGGACAGCCTGAAGCTTTCTTT	CASSYSGQPEAFF
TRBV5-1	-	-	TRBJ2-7	TGCGCCAGCAGCTTGTCCCTGTACGAGCAGTACTTC	CASSLSLYEQYF
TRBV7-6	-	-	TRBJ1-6	TGTGCCAGCAGCTTAGTGGGGGGAGGTTCACCCCTCCACTTT	CASSLVGGGSPLHF
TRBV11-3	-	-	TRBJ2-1	TGTGCCAGCAGCTTCTCCGGACCCCCCGGGGATGAGCAGTTCTTC	CASSFSGPPGDEQFF
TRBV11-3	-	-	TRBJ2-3	TGTGCCAGCAGCTTATATGGGGGGGGGCACACAGATACGCAGTATTTT	CASSLYGGGHTDTQYF
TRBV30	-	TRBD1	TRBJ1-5	TGTGCCTGGGGATACAGGGGGAGGAATCAGCCCCAGCATTTT	CAWGYRGRNQPQHF
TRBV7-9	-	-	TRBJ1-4	TGTGCCAGCAGCTACCACAGCGGGGGAAACAGTGAAAAACTGTTTTTT	CASSYHSGGNSEKLFF
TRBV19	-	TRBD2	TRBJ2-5	TGTGCCAGTAGTCGCGGGGGGGGGACTAGCGGGCAAGAGACCCAGTACTTC	CASSRGGGTSGQETQYF
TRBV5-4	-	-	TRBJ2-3	TGTGCCAGCAGCTTGTACCCAGGTACAGATACGCAGTATTTT	CASSLYPGTDTQYF
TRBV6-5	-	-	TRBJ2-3	TGTGCCAGCAGTCGGGCTAGCGGCACAGATACGCAGTATTTT	CASSRASGTDTQYF
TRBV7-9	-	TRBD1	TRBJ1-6	TGTGCCAGCAGCTCCACGCCGGGACAGGGGGTTTCACCCCTCCACTTT	CASSSTPGQGVSPLHF
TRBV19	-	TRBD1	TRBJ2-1	TGTGCCAGTAGTAGGGCCGGGGACAGGGGGTATTTCGGGCAGTTCTTC	CASSRAGDRGYFGQFF
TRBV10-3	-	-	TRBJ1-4	TGTGCCATCGGCGGGGGTGACAATGAAAAACTGTTTTTT	CAIGGGDNEKLFF
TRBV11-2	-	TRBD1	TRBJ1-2	TGTGCCAGCAGCTTAGGGGGACAGGGGAGGAACTATGGCTACACCTTC	CASSLGGQGRNYGYTF
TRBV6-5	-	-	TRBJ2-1	TGTGCCAGCAGACAGTACAATGAGCAGTTCTTC	CASRQYNEQFF
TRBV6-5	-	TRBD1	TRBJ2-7	TGTGCCAGCACCGGGACAGGTACTGGATCCTACGAGCAGTACTTC	CASTGTGTGSYEQYF
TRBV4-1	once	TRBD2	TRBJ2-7	TGCGCCAGCAGCCAAATTGCGGGGGATTTGTCCTACGAGCAGTACTTC	CASSQIAGDLSYEQYF
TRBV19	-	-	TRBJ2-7	TGTGCCTCGCGCGGCTTAACCCTCCCTAGGCAGTACTTC	CASRGLTLPRQYF
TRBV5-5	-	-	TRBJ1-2	TGTGCCAGCCGGAACAGGGATAACTATGGCTACACCTTC	CASRNRDNYGYTF
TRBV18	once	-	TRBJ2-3	TGTGCCAGCTCTCAACAGGTCACAGATACGCAGTATTTT	CASSQQVTDTQYF
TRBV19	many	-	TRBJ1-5	TGTGCCAGTAGTATAGGGAGAACCCAGCATTTT	CASSIGRTQHF
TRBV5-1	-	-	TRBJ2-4	TGCGCCAGCAGCCCCGGAGTAGCCAAAAACATTCAGTACTTC	CASSPGVAKNIQYF
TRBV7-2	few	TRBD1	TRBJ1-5	TGTGCCAGCAGCTCTACGACACGACAGGGGGCCGGCCAGCCCCAGCATTTT	CASSSTTRQGAGQPQHF
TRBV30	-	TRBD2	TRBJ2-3	TGTGCCTGGAGACTAGCGGGGGCCACAGATACGCAGTATTTT	CAWRLAGATDTQYF